Described below is a single T cell receptor beta chain sequence and its context. The data were taken from a study of shared clonotypes between healthy human individuals. Study details: Donors were a couple of women and a few men aged 18 to 49.

Repertoires were generated with immunoSEQ multiplex PCR, while TCRdb's copy carries only in-frame clones and drops some. The table records about 580,000 clones, 98% of them present only once. Naive CD8 cells were CD45RO-negative, positively selected for CCR7, excluding terminally differentiated effector memory CD45RA+ cells. Germline V lookup: CDR1 SEHNR, CDR2 FQNEAQ (reference sequence). The CDR3 covers 15 residues. Trimming cost V 2 bases and J 6 bases, with 13 bases left between them. Material for sequencing was naive CD8+ T cells sorted from blood. The V and J genes are TRBV7-9 and TRBJ1-4; possible D gene TRBD1, 6 bases. The clonotype was recovered from a man aged 30 to 45 in good health. CDR3 sequence: CASSLSGSGDEKLFF. The CDR3 DNA reads TGTGCCAGCAGCTTATCCGGATCAGGGGATGAAAAACTGTTTTTT.